The source of this TCR beta chain is a study of T cell changes during pregnancy in multiple sclerosis. V lost 2 bases, J lost 5 bases, and 16 bases lay in between. Germline CDR1 is GTSNPN and CDR2 is SVGIG (reference sequence). This CDR3 region has 15 residues. The table came from immunoSEQ multiplex PCR; TCRdb's copy has only in-frame clones and leaves some out. The sample contains 35,000 to 55,000 clones, 92% of which appear only once. The J gene is TRBJ1-5, the V gene TRBV30; a weak D match, TRBD1 (5 bases). The sample was CD4+ T cells from peripheral blood mononuclear cells, taken in the third trimester of pregnancy. The source is a female donor with multiple sclerosis, enrolled in a pregnancy study. The CDR3 nucleotides are TGTGCCTGGAGTCCGTACGGGGGGAGGGATCAGCCCCAGCATTTT. Its protein is CAWSPYGGRDQPQHF.